The next 4 T cell receptor beta chains were all read from a single sample in a study of blood T cell repertoires in COVID-19. Libraries were prepared by immunoSEQ multiplex PCR; TCRdb keeps only in-frame clonotypes and omits some of them. The table shows 350,000 to 400,000 clones, with over 75% occurring only once. Sequencing input: PBMCs or T cells enriched from blood (not recorded which). These receptor sequences come from a man between 18 and 29 years old who had recovered from COVID-19.

This CDR3 reads CASSQGMSNQPQHF. Here the CDR3 DNA reads TGTGCCAGCAGTCAGGGGATGAGCAATCAGCCCCAGCATTTT. V gene TRBV2 combines with J gene TRBJ1-5; perhaps TRBD1 as D (6 bases). This CDR3 has 14 residues. Germline V gives CDR1 SNHLY, CDR2 FYNNEI. Trimming stripped 5 bases from V and 1 base from J, with 9 bases between.

This clone was recorded only once. The chain links TRBV14 to TRBJ1-2; tentative D call: TRBD1 (5 bases). CDR1 and CDR2 (germline): SGHDN, FVKESK. This CDR3 spans 12 amino acids. Trimming cost V 0 bases and J 7 bases, with 6 bases left between them. The CDR3 sequence: CASSQDRGGYTF. In DNA form, the CDR3 reads TGTGCCAGCAGCCAAGATAGGGGTGGCTACACCTTC.

The chain employs TRBV9 and TRBJ2-3, with TRBD1 matching 7 bases. The V segment lost 4 bases and the J segment 5 bases; nucleotides outside the gene matches: 13. Per the germline V gene, CDR1 is SGDLS and CDR2 is YYNGEE. CDR3 size: 16 residues. The CDR3 sequence is CASSPLRRQGKDTQYF. The CDR3 coding sequence is TGTGCCAGCAGCCCTCTACGAAGACAGGGTAAAGATACGCAGTATTTT.

The V gene is TRBV12-3 or TRBV12-4, the J gene TRBJ1-2; D remains ambiguous. V dropped 4 bases and J dropped 8 bases, with 14 bases sitting between them. There are 13 residues in the CDR3. The CDR3 DNA reads as TGTGCCAGCAGTTCCGGTAGAACCGCGGGCTACACCTTC. Protein: CASSSGRTAGYTF.